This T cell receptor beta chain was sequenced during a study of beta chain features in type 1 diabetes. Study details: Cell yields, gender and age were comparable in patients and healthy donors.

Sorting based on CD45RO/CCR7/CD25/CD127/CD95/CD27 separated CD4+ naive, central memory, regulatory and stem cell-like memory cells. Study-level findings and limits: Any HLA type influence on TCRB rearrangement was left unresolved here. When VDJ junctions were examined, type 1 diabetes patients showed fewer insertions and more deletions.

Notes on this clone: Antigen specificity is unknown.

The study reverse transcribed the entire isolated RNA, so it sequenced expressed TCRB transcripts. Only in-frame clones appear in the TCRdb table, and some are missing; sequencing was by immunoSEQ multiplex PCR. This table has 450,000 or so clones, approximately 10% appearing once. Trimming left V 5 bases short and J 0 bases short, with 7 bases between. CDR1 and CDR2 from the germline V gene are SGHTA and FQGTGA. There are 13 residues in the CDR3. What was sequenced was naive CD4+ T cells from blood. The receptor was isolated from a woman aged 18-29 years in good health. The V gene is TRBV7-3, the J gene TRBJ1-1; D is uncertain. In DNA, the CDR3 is TGTGCCAGCAGCGCCAAAATGAACACTGAAGCTTTCTTT. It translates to CASSAKMNTEAFF.